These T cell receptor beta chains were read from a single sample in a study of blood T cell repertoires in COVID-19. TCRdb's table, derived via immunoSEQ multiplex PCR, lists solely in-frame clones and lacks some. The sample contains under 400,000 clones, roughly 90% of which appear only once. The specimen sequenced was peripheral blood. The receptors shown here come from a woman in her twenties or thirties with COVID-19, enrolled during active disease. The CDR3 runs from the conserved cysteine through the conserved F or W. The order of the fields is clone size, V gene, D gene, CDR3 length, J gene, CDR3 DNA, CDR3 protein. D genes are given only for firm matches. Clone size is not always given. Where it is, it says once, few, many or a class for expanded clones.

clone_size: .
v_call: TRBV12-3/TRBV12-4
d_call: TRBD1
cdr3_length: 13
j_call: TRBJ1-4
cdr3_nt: TGTGCCAGCAGGTGGGACAGCGGCCGAAAACTGTTTTTT
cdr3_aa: CASRWDSGRKLFF

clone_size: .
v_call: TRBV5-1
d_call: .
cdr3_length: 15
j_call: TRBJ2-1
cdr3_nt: TGCGCCAGCAGCAATTGGGCAGGGGATTACAATGAGCAGTTCTTC
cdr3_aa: CASSNWAGDYNEQFF

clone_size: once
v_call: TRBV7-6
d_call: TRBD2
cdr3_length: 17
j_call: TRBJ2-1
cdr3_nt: TGTGCCAGCAGCCCGACTAGCGGGAGGGCGATGGGCAATGAGCAGTTCTTC
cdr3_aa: CASSPTSGRAMGNEQFF

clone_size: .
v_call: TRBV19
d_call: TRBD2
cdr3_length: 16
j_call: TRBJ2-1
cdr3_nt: TGTGCCAGTAGTATCCCCGGGACTAGATCCTACAATGAGCAGTTCTTC
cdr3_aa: CASSIPGTRSYNEQFF

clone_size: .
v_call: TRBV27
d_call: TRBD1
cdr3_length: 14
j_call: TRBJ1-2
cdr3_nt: TGTGCCAGCAGTTCACCGGACAGGGGCTATGGCTACACCTTC
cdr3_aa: CASSSPDRGYGYTF

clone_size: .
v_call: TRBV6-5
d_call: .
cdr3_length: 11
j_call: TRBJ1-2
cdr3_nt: TGTGCCGGGGGGGGGCTCTATGGCTACACCTTC
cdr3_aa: CAGGGLYGYTF

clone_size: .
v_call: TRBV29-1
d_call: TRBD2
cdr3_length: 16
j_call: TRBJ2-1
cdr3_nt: TGCAGCGTTGAAAGGGTAGCGGGTTCCTCGGGCAATGAGCAGTTCTTC
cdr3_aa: CSVERVAGSSGNEQFF

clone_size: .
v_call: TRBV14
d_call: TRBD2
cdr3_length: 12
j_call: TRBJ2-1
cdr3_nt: TGTGCCAGCAGCCAAGAAGTAGCGGGTCTGTTCTTC
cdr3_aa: CASSQEVAGLFF

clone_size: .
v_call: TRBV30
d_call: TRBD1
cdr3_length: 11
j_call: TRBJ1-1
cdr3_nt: TGTGCCTGGAGAGGGACAGTGGGAGCTTTCTTT
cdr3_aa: CAWRGTVGAFF

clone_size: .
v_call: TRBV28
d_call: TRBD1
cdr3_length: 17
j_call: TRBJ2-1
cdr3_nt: TGTGCCAGCAGCCCTACCGACAGGGGAGGTTTCTACAATGAGCAGTTCTTC
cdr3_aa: CASSPTDRGGFYNEQFF

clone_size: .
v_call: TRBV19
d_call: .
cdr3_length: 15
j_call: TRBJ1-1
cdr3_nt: TGTGCCAGTAGTCATCCGGGACACGAGAACACTGAAGCTTTCTTT
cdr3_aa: CASSHPGHENTEAFF

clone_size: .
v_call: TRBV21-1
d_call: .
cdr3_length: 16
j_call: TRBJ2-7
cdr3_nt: TGTGCCAGCAGCAACACTAGCGGGAGGACCACCTACGAGCAGTACTTC
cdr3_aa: CASSNTSGRTTYEQYF

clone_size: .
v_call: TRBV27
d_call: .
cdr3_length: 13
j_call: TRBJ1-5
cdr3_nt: TGTGCCAGCAGTTTAAATACAGGTCAGCCCCAGCATTTT
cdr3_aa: CASSLNTGQPQHF

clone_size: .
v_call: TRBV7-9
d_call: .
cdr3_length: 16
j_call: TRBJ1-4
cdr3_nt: TGTGCCAGCAGCTTAGATTCCGGGACAAATCGGGAAAAACTGTTTTTT
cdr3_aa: CASSLDSGTNREKLFF

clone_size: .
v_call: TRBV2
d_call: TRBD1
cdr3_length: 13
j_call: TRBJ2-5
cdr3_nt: TGTGCCAGCAGTGCATACAGGGGGGAGACCCAGTACTTC
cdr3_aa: CASSAYRGETQYF

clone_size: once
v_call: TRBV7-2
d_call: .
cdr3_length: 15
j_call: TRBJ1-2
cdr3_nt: TGTGCCAGCAGCTTAGTTGGGGGGGACCCCGGGGGCTACACCTTC
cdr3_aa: CASSLVGGDPGGYTF

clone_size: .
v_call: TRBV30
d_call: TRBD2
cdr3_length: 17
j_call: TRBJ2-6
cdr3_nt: TGTGCCTGTTTAGCGGGAATCTATGTCTCTGGGGCCAACGTCCTGACTTTC
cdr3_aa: CACLAGIYVSGANVLTF

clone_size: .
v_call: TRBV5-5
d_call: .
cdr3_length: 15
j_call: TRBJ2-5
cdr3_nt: TGTGCCAGCAGCTTGTTAACTGGGGAGCAAGAGACCCAGTACTTC
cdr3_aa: CASSLLTGEQETQYF

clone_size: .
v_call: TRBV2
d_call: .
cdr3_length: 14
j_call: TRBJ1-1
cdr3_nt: TGTGCCAGGACCTCTGGGGGGACTGACACTGAAGCTTTCTTT
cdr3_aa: CARTSGGTDTEAFF

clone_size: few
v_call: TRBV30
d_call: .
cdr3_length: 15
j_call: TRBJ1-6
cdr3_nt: TGTGCCTGGAGTGGAGACAGCTCCTATAATTCACCCCTCCACTTT
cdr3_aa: CAWSGDSSYNSPLHF

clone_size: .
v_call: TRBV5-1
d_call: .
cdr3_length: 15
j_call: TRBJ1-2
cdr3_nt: TGCGCCAGCAGCTTGGACCCTACAGGGTCTGGTGGCTACACCTTC
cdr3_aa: CASSLDPTGSGGYTF

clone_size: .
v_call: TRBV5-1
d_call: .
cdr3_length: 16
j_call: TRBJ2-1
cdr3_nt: TGCGCCAGCAGCTTGGGTGGCGGGATAAGTTACAATGAGCAGTTCTTC
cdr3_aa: CASSLGGGISYNEQFF

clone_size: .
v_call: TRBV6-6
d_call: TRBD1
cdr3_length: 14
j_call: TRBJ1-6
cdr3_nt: TGTGCCAGCAGTTACGCAGGGGGTAATTCACCCCTCCACTTT
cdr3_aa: CASSYAGGNSPLHF

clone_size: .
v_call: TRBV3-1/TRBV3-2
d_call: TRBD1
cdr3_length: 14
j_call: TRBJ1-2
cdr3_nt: TGTGCCAGCAGCCTACCCGGACAGGGAGCTGGCTACACCTTC
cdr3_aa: CASSLPGQGAGYTF

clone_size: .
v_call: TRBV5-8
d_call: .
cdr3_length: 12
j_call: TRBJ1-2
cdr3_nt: TGTGCCAGCAGCAAGGACAGTGATGGCTACACCTTC
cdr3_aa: CASSKDSDGYTF